This entry features one T cell receptor beta chain sequence. Its antigen is undetermined. TCRdb's table, derived via immunoSEQ multiplex PCR, lists solely in-frame clones and lacks some. The sample yields approximately 50,000 clones, 65% to 85% seen once. This entry comes from a study of graft-versus-host responses after intestinal transplantation. Study in general: Each of the recipients got a multivisceral, liver-intestinal, or isolated intestinal transplant. Anti-thymocyte globulin induction was given to all recipients, followed by tacrolimus and steroids for around 3 years.

Overall study findings and caveats: In recipient marrow, GvH clones were found, and some appeared first in ileum or blood.

The sequence came from a human donor who was the organ donor for an intestinal transplant. The sequencing used unstimulated CD4+ T cells sorted from spleen or lymph node cells, collected before transplant.

The CDR3: CASSGVGGGTEAFF. CDR3 DNA: TGTGCCAGCAGTGGGGTCGGGGGGGGCACTGAAGCTTTCTTT. V usage is TRBV25-1 and J usage is TRBJ1-1; tentative D call: TRBD1 (5 bases). CDR1 and CDR2 (germline): MGHDK, SYGVNS. V was shortened by 4 bases and J by 4 bases, with 13 bases between the two germline ends. The CDR3 has 14 residues.